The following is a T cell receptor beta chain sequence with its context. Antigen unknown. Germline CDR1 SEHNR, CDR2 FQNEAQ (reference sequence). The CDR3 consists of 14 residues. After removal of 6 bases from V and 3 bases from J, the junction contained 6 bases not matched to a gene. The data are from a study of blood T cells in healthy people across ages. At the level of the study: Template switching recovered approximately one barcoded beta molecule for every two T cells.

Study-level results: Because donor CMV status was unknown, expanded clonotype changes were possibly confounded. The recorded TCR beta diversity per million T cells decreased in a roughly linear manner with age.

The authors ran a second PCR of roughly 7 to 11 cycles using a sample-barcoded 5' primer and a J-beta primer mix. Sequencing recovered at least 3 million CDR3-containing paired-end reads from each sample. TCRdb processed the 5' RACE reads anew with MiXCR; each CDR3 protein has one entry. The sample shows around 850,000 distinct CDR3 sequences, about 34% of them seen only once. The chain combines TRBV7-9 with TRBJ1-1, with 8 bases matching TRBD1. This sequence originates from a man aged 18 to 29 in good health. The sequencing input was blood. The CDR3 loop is CASSSRGLDTEAFF. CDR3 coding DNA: TGTGCCAGCAGTTCCAGGGGGCTTGACACTGAAGCTTTCTTT.